One TCR beta chain is described in this entry. This sample is part of a study of blood T cell repertoires in COVID-19. Overall study: Researchers got acute and convalescent COVID-19 samples from the United States, Italy and Spain. T cells, B-cell-depleted T cells, or PBMCs supplied cDNA or gDNA.

The assay was immunoSEQ multiplex PCR, and TCRdb's table has in-frame clones only and misses some. The data contain 100,000 to 150,000 clones, about four fifths of them singletons. This sequence originates from a man between 35 and 55 years old with active or convalescent COVID-19. Sequencing input: peripheral blood.

CDR3 loop: CASSPRQMNYGYTF. DNA of the CDR3: TGTGCCAGCAGCCCCCGACAGATGAACTATGGCTACACCTTC. The chain uses TRBV11-2 and TRBJ1-2, with D maybe TRBD1 (5 bases). Trimming shortened V by 5 bases and J by 2 bases, and 12 bases separated the two germline ends. The CDR3 loop spans 14 amino acids. Looked up from germline, CDR1 is SGHAT and CDR2 is FQNNGV.